The next 18 T cell receptor beta chains were all read from a single sample in a study of T cells in Graves' hyperthyroidism and ophthalmopathy. Amplification yielded TCR beta CDR3 regions, with RNA transcripts as the source. RT-PCR in the first round (using the HTBI primer set) targeted the TCR CDR3. Using its own MiXCR run on the multiplex PCR reads, TCRdb lists one record per CDR3 protein. The table shows about 640,000 distinct CDR3 sequences, with around 20% occurring only once. The sequencing input was blood. These receptors were taken from a man aged 25 to 40 with Graves' ophthalmopathy.

The chain employs TRBV10-2 and TRBJ1-5, with TRBD1 identical over 7 bases. This CDR3 is 14 amino acids long. Germline lookup yields CDR1 WSHSY and CDR2 SAAADI. V shed 4 bases, J shed 4 bases, and the junction held 4 bases outside the gene matches. The CDR3 DNA is TGCGCCAGCAGTGTGACAGGGTCAAATCAGCCCCAGCATTTT. It codes for CASSVTGSNQPQHF.

This clonotype was seen a handful of times. The J gene is TRBJ2-7, the V gene TRBV30; D tentatively reads TRBD1 or TRBD2 (5 bases each). The ends were cut back, 8 bases at V and 3 bases at J, with 11 bases in the middle. The CDR3 runs 11 residues. Germline-derived CDR1 and CDR2 are GTSNPN and SVGIG (reference sequence). The CDR3 loop reads CAGDLNYEQYF. Written as DNA, the CDR3 is TGTGCCGGGGACCTGAACTACGAGCAGTACTTC.

This chain connects TRBV20-1 to TRBJ2-7, with 7 bases matching TRBD2. The ends lost 3 bases at V and 3 bases at J; junction bases unmatched: 8. The CDR3 length is 14 residues. Germline assignment: CDR1 DFQATT and CDR2 SNEGSKA (reference sequence). As DNA, the CDR3 is TGCAGTGCTAGTGCCGTAGCGGGCCACTACGAGCAGTACTTC. Translating gives CSASAVAGHYEQYF.

At least ten counts were recorded for this clonotype. V is TRBV6-5 and J is TRBJ1-2; D call uncertain. Trimming pared 1 base from V and 6 bases from J, leaving 9 bases between. This CDR3 comprises 13 residues. CDR1 is MNHEY and CDR2 is SVGAGI in the germline V gene. CDR3 coding DNA: TGTGCCAGCAGTTACTTGGGTGGGGATGGCTACACCTTC. Translating it yields CASSYLGGDGYTF.

V and J are TRBV6-1 and TRBJ2-3; maybe TRBD2 (6 bases). V was trimmed by 8 bases and J by 2 bases, leaving 14 bases between them. Germline V gene data show CDR1 as MNHNS and CDR2 as SASEGT. CDR3 length: 14 amino acids. This CDR3 is CASCRDSLTDTQYF. The CDR3 region has the DNA TGTGCCAGCTGCCGGGACTCTCTCACAGATACGCAGTATTTT.

In this sample, this clonotype turned up many times. The V and J genes are TRBV6-1 and TRBJ2-3; D gene uncertain. In germline, CDR1 is MNHNS, CDR2 SASEGT. V shed 1 base and J shed 4 bases, with 6 bases lying between them. The CDR3 has 13 residues. The CDR3 loop is CASSEVRADTQYF. The CDR3 bases are TGTGCCAGCAGTGAAGTGCGAGCAGATACGCAGTATTTT.

This clonotype was counted at least ten times. The rearrangement joins TRBV7-9 to TRBJ2-1; the match to TRBD2 covers 7 bases. The CDR3 consists of 15 residues. V trimming: 4 bases; J trimming: 4 bases; junction bases outside the gene matches: 7. CDR1 is SEHNR, CDR2 FQNEAQ, per germline (reference sequence). As DNA, the CDR3 is TGTGCCAGCAGCTCCCAGCGGGGAGTATACAATGAGCAGTTCTTC. Amino acids: CASSSQRGVYNEQFF.

The chain combines TRBV2 with TRBJ1-2; D gene ambiguous. Germline-derived CDR1 and CDR2 are SNHLY and FYNNEI. There are 11 residues in the CDR3. The ends were cut back, 7 bases at V and 4 bases at J, with 7 bases in the middle. The CDR3: CASTPSYGYTF. DNA for the CDR3: TGTGCCAGCACTCCCAGCTATGGCTACACCTTC.

This clonotype appeared many times. The V and J genes are TRBV2 and TRBJ2-3; tentative D call: TRBD2 (6 bases). The CDR3 contains 12 residues. V was pared by 7 bases and J by 3 bases, with 8 bases between. Germline loops: CDR1 SNHLY, CDR2 FYNNEI. The CDR3 coding sequence is TGTGCCAGCATTGGAGGGACAGATACGCAGTATTTT. Encoded protein: CASIGGTDTQYF. The full variable domain, completed using reference TRBV2 and TRBJ2-3, is EPEVTQTPSHQVTQMGQEVILRCVPISNHLYFYWYRQILGQKVEFLVSFYNNEISEKSEIFDDQFSVERPDGSNFTLKIRSTKLEDSAMYFCASIGGTDTQYFGPGTRLTVL.

This clonotype was seen repeatedly, ten times or more. The chain uses TRBV11-2 and TRBJ2-2; TRBD1 is a possible D gene (6 bases). This CDR3 has 15 amino acids. Deletions cut 3 bases from V and 4 bases from J, with 12 bases between. Germline values: CDR1 SGHAT, CDR2 FQNNGV. CDR3 coding DNA: TGTGCCAGCAGCTTCTGGACAGCCGGCACCGGGGAGCTGTTTTTT. Its protein is CASSFWTAGTGELFF.

In its sample, this clonotype was seen many times. The chain links TRBV30 to TRBJ2-3, with TRBD2 identical over 10 bases. Germline loops: CDR1 GTSNPN, CDR2 SVGIG (reference sequence). The CDR3 length is 13 residues. The CDR3 is CVRRRLAGDTQYF. The CDR3 region has the DNA TGTGTCCGCCGGAGACTAGCGGGAGATACGCAGTATTTT.

This clonotype was counted only a few times. The rearrangement links TRBV4-3 to TRBJ2-3, with D hard to call. The ends were cut back, 0 bases at V and 5 bases at J, with 12 bases in the middle. The CDR3 contains 15 residues. Looked up from germline, CDR1 is LGHNA and CDR2 is YSLEER. CDR3 sequence reads: CASSQDLGFGDTQYF. In nucleotides, the CDR3 is TGCGCCAGCAGCCAAGACTTAGGGTTCGGAGATACGCAGTATTTT.

This clonotype was counted between two and nine times. The CDR3 here is CASSWAGQRSSYNSPLHF. Written as DNA, the CDR3 is TGTGCCAGCAGTTGGGCCGGACAGAGGAGCTCCTATAATTCACCCCTCCACTTT. V is TRBV6-2 or TRBV6-3 and J is TRBJ1-6, with D possibly being TRBD1 (6 bases). V dropped 4 bases and J dropped 0 bases, with 16 bases sitting between them. This CDR3 contains 18 residues. Germline V gives CDR1 MNHEY, CDR2 SVGEGT.

This clonotype showed up many times. The chain recombines TRBV30 with TRBJ1-2; possibly TRBD1 for D (5 bases). The germline gives CDR1 GTSNPN, CDR2 SVGIG (reference sequence). The ends were cut back, 4 bases at V and 6 bases at J, with 15 bases in the middle. This CDR3 is built from 13 residues. Written as DNA, the CDR3 is TGTGCCTGGATAGCCGGGACGATCGATGGCTACACCTTC. Translating gives CAWIAGTIDGYTF.

This clonotype was detected only a few times. This chain links TRBV28 with TRBJ2-2; D possibly corresponds to TRBD1 (6 bases). The CDR3 contains 16 residues. Trimming cost V 2 bases and J 5 bases, with 15 bases left between them. CDR1 and CDR2 (germline): MDHEN, SYDVKM. Written as DNA, the CDR3 is TGTGCCAGCAGTTTAGGGGGCGGCATAGCAACCGGGGAGCTGTTTTTT. This translates into CASSLGGGIATGELFF. Full variable domain (remainder filled in from reference TRBV28 and TRBJ2-2): DVKVTQSSRYLVKRTGEKVFLECVQDMDHENMFWYRQDPGLGLRLIYFSYDVKMKEKGDIPEGYSVSREKKERFSLILESASTNQTSMYLCASSLGGGIATGELFFGEGSRLTVL.

The chain recombines TRBV3-1 with TRBJ1-1; 12 positions agree with TRBD1. This CDR3 has 17 residues. In germline, CDR1 is LGHDT, CDR2 YNNKEL (reference sequence). After removal of 4 bases from V and 4 bases from J, the junction contained 10 bases not matched to a gene. In DNA, the CDR3 is TGTGCCAGCAGCCCCATCGGGACAGGGGGCTTTGGCACTGAAGCTTTCTTT. It specifies CASSPIGTGGFGTEAFF.

Of note for this clonotype: The junction and the germline gene differ at one end; a read error may be behind it. The chain has TRBV14 and TRBJ2-5, with 12 bases lining up with TRBD2. The CDR3 spans 15 residues. Germline loops: CDR1 SGHDN, CDR2 FVKESK. For the CDR3, the DNA is TGTGCCAGCAGCCAAGATCGGGCTAGCGGGAGGGCTATGGACTTC. Encoded protein: CASSQDRASGRAMDF.

This clonotype appeared a few times. The J gene is TRBJ2-7, the V gene TRBV7-9; D assignment may be TRBD1 or TRBD2 (5 bases each). There are 15 residues in the CDR3. The ends were cut back, 4 bases at V and 2 bases at J, with 15 bases in the middle. Germline V lookup: CDR1 SEHNR, CDR2 FQNEAQ (reference sequence). In nucleotides, the CDR3 is TGTGCCAGCAGCTCCAGTTCGGGGACCCCCTACGAGCAGTACTTC. It encodes CASSSSSGTPYEQYF.